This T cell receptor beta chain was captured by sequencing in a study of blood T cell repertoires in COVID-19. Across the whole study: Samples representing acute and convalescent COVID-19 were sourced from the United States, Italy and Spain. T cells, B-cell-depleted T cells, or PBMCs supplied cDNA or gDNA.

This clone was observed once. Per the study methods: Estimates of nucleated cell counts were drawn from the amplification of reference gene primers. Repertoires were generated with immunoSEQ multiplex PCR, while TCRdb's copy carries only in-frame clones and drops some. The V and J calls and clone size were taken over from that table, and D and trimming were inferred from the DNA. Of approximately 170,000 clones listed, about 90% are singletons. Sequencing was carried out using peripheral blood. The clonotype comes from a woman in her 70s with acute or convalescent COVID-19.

CDR3 residues: CASSPAQQGGGGYTF. The CDR3 region has the DNA TGTGCCAGCTCACCCGCACAACAGGGCGGGGGTGGCTACACCTTC. This sequence joins TRBV18 and TRBJ1-2; D may be TRBD1 (6 bases). The CDR3 covers 15 residues. Trimming took off 3 bases at V and 7 bases at J, with 18 bases between the two ends. From germline, CDR1 is KGHSH and CDR2 LQKENI.